One and the same sample provided the 28 T cell receptor beta chains below, sequenced in a study of memory CD4+ T cells and cytomegalovirus serostatus. Clones were sequenced by immunoSEQ multiplex PCR, and TCRdb holds only the in-frame ones, with some missing. This table has over 45,000 clones, approximately 77% appearing once. Single viable CD3+CD4+CD8-CD45RO+ cells were sorted as the memory CD4+ T cells. What was sequenced was memory CD4+ T cells from blood. The receptors come from an adult in good health and CMV-seronegative. Some clones in this sample may be carry-over from other donors' samples.

The chain couples TRBV29-1 to TRBJ2-5; 8 nucleotides agree with TRBD2. This CDR3 is 13 amino acids long. With 8 bases clipped from V and 5 bases from J, the junction kept 10 bases outside the gene matches. Germline V CDR1 and CDR2: SQVTM, ANQGSEA. Here the CDR3 DNA reads TGCAGCCTAGGGGGGACTAGTTGGGAGACCCAGTACTTC. As protein: CSLGGTSWETQYF.

The chain couples TRBV5-6 to TRBJ1-6, with D unresolved. Between the trimmed V and J ends, which lost 0 bases and 9 bases, there was a span of 16 bases. CDR3 length equals 16 residues. Germline V CDR1 and CDR2: SGHDT, YYEEEE. The CDR3 bases are TGTGCCAGCAGCTTGGGGGGTCCTAATGTCCGTTCACCCCTCCACTTT. It translates to CASSLGGPNVRSPLHF.

This clone came up once. This chain joins TRBV5-1 and TRBJ2-7; tentatively, D is TRBD1 or TRBD2 (5 bases each). Germline V gives CDR1 SGHRS, CDR2 YFSETQ. This CDR3 region has 13 residues. Trimming removed 4 bases from V and 7 bases from J, with 15 bases in between. DNA for the CDR3: TGCGCCAGCAGCATCCAGCAGGGCGGGGAGCAGTACTTC. Its protein product is CASSIQQGGEQYF.

The chain combines TRBV30 with TRBJ1-5; D gene unclear. Germline assignment: CDR1 GTSNPN and CDR2 SVGIG (reference sequence). V was pared by 3 bases and J by 3 bases, with 9 bases between. The CDR3 runs to 13 residues. CDR3 DNA sequence: TGTGCCTGGAGGGCAGAATTCAATCAGCCCCAGCATTTT. It is translated as CAWRAEFNQPQHF.

The rearrangement uses TRBV25-1 and TRBJ2-7; 9 positions agree with TRBD1. Per germline, CDR1 MGHDK and CDR2 SYGVNS. CDR3 length: 15 residues. The J segment lost 5 bases and the V segment lost 2 bases, leaving 7 bases of the junction unmatched. As DNA, the CDR3 is TGTGCCAGCAGTGAACTAGAGGGACAGGGTAACGAGCAGTACTTC. Translated: CASSELEGQGNEQYF.

The chain employs TRBV6-6 and TRBJ1-2; D possibly corresponds to TRBD1 (5 bases). V was pared by 7 bases and J by 3 bases, with 12 bases between. Germline V gives CDR1 MNHNY, CDR2 SVGAGI (reference sequence). There are 13 residues in the CDR3. The CDR3 region has the DNA TGTGCCAGCACCCCAACAGGAGACTATGGCTACACCTTC. Its protein product is CASTPTGDYGYTF.

The chain combines TRBV7-3 with TRBJ2-1; D may correspond to TRBD1 or TRBD2 (6 bases each). The V gene's germline CDR1 is SGHTA and CDR2 FQGTGA. Trimming left V 1 base short and J 8 bases short, with 18 bases between. The CDR3 runs 16 residues. CDR3 DNA sequence: TGTGCCAGCAGCTTAAAGGGCCTAGCGAGGGGGGATGAGCAGTTCTTC. This sequence encodes CASSLKGLARGDEQFF.

J is TRBJ1-2 and V is TRBV5-4; TRBD1 agrees at 7 bases. V dropped 0 bases and J dropped 4; count of bases not matched to a gene: 12. From germline, CDR1 is SGHNT and CDR2 YYREEE (reference sequence). CDR3 length equals 17 residues. The CDR3 nucleotides are TGTGCCAGCAGCTTGGCCGACCTAACGGACAGGCCCTATGGCTACACCTTC. This gives the protein CASSLADLTDRPYGYTF.

This sequence joins TRBV6-5 and TRBJ2-5; D is uncertain. V lost 2 bases and J 1 base, leaving 11 bases between the germline ends. The CDR3 is made up of 15 amino acids. Germline assignment: CDR1 MNHEY and CDR2 SVGAGI. The CDR3 protein is CASSYAVTSQETQYF. Here the CDR3 DNA reads TGTGCCAGCAGTTACGCAGTGACCTCCCAAGAGACCCAGTACTTC.

V usage is TRBV30 and J usage is TRBJ2-3; D gene unclear. The CDR3 has 11 residues. V lost 1 base to trimming and J lost 4 bases, with 3 bases between them. Per the germline V gene, CDR1 is GTSNPN and CDR2 is SVGIG (reference sequence). CDR3 residues: CAWSEPDTQYF. As DNA, the CDR3 is TGTGCCTGGAGTGAGCCAGATACGCAGTATTTT.

V gene TRBV6-5 combines with J gene TRBJ2-4; no definite D call. V was cut by 5 bases and J by 7 bases, with 18 bases left in between. The CDR3 consists of 15 residues. Per germline, CDR1 MNHEY and CDR2 SVGAGI. The CDR3 DNA reads TGTGCCAGCAGTATCACCGTTGGTGGTGGGAACATTCAGTACTTC. Translated: CASSITVGGGNIQYF.

The rearrangement joins TRBV28 to TRBJ1-2; a weak D match, TRBD1 (6 bases). This CDR3 is 12 amino acids long. V dropped 5 bases and J dropped 8 bases, with 12 bases sitting between them. From germline, CDR1 is MDHEN and CDR2 SYDVKM. CDR3 DNA sequence: TGTGCCAGCAGTCCTGACAGGCTCGGCTACACCTTC. Translation gives CASSPDRLGYTF.

The chain links TRBV7-2 to TRBJ2-1, with 8 bases fitting TRBD2. V was pared by 4 bases and J by 7 bases, with 15 bases of the junction left unmatched. The CDR3 length is 17 residues. The V gene's germline CDR1 is SGHTA and CDR2 FQGNSA. CDR3 region: CASSSTFYGRARNEQFF. CDR3 sequence (DNA): TGTGCCAGCAGCTCCACTTTCTACGGGAGGGCCCGAAATGAGCAGTTCTTC.

The rearrangement links TRBV5-4 to TRBJ1-6, with D perhaps matching TRBD1 (6 bases). With 0 bases removed from V and 2 bases from J, the gap between germline ends came to 12 bases. This CDR3 comprises 17 residues. Germline V lookup: CDR1 SGHNT, CDR2 YYREEE (reference sequence). Here the CDR3 reads CASSLVRGQTYNSPLHF. CDR3 DNA sequence: TGTGCCAGCAGCTTGGTTCGGGGGCAGACCTATAATTCACCCCTCCACTTT.

The genes are TRBV4-1 and TRBJ1-2; the D gene is possibly TRBD1 (6 bases). With 1 base removed from V and 2 bases from J, the gap between germline ends came to 14 bases. This CDR3 is 16 amino acids long. In germline, CDR1 is MGHRA, CDR2 YSYEKL. CDR3 sequence reads: CASSQADAQGNYGYTF. The DNA of the CDR3 is TGCGCCAGCAGCCAAGCAGACGCCCAGGGGAACTATGGCTACACCTTC.

Details on this clone: The germline gene is not matched at one end of the junction; a read error may be the cause. The gene calls are TRBV19 and TRBJ1-1, with D perhaps matching TRBD1 (6 bases). The CDR3 is made up of 15 amino acids. Germline V gives CDR1 LNHDA, CDR2 SQIVND (reference sequence). For the CDR3, the DNA is TGTGACAGTAGTTCACGGACAGTAATGAACACTGAAGCTTTCTTT. Translated, it gives CDSSSRTVMNTEAFF.

The rearrangement uses TRBV4-3 and TRBJ2-7; possibly TRBD1 for D (5 bases). Trimming cost V 1 base and J 2 bases, with 12 bases left between them. The germline V gene encodes CDR1 LGHNA and CDR2 YSLEER. The CDR3 is 15 residues long. As DNA, the CDR3 is TGCGCCAGCAGCCAAGTGCAGGGCCCGCCCTACGAGCAGTACTTC. As protein: CASSQVQGPPYEQYF.

V is TRBV5-6 and J is TRBJ2-7, with a tentative D call TRBD1 (6 bases). The length of the CDR3 is 11 residues. The V and J ends lost 3 bases and 6 bases respectively, with 7 bases between them. Germline loops: CDR1 SGHDT, CDR2 YYEEEE. This CDR3 is CASSSGVEQYF. The DNA for the CDR3 is TGTGCCAGCAGCTCAGGGGTCGAGCAGTACTTC.

CDR3 DNA: TGTGCCAGCAGTGAAGCCTGGAACTCCTACGAGCAGTACTTC. As protein: CASSEAWNSYEQYF. This chain joins TRBV6-1 and TRBJ2-7; D gene unclear. Per germline, CDR1 MNHNS and CDR2 SASEGT. This CDR3 has 14 residues. V lost 0 bases, J lost 0 bases, and 6 bases lay in between.

Concerning this clone itself: Other DNA sequences from this sample encode an identical CDR3 as well. V and J are TRBV28 and TRBJ1-2; D unresolved. With 5 bases removed from V and 7 bases from J, the gap between germline ends came to 8 bases. CDR3 length equals 11 residues. From germline, CDR1 is MDHEN and CDR2 SYDVKM. CDR3 sequence reads: CASSTRSGYTF. For the CDR3, the DNA is TGTGCCAGCAGTACACGATCTGGCTACACCTTC.

This clone was counted a single time. The rearrangement uses TRBV2 and TRBJ1-6; D gene ambiguous. Looked up from germline, CDR1 is SNHLY and CDR2 is FYNNEI. This CDR3 has 14 residues. Trimming took 7 bases from V and 0 from J, leaving 7 bases between them. The CDR3 nucleotides read TGTGCCAGCATGGAGAGCTCCTATAATTCACCCCTCCACTTT. Its translation: CASMESSYNSPLHF.

This clone was detected a few times. J is TRBJ2-3 and V is TRBV6-5; TRBD2 aligns across 8 bases. The length of the CDR3 is 15 residues. Unmatched junction bases numbered 4, after V lost 2 bases and J lost 3 bases. Germline V gene lookup returns CDR1 MNHEY and CDR2 SVGAGI. CDR3 coding DNA: TGTGCCAGCAGTTACGGGCGGGAGGCAACAGATACGCAGTATTTT. Protein product: CASSYGREATDTQYF.

The chain employs TRBV27 and TRBJ2-7; TRBD1 might be the D (5 bases). The CDR3 totals 15 residues. With 2 bases removed from V and 2 bases from J, the gap between germline ends came to 13 bases. CDR1 is MNHEY and CDR2 is SMNVEV in the germline V gene (reference sequence). DNA of the CDR3: TGTGCCAGCAGTTTAGGGGCAGTGAATACCTACGAGCAGTACTTC. This codes for CASSLGAVNTYEQYF.

This clone was detected a few times. The chain uses TRBV7-8 and TRBJ1-5, with a possible D match to TRBD1 (5 bases). Germline lookup yields CDR1 SGHVS and CDR2 FQNEAQ. This CDR3 spans 16 amino acids. Trimming took 3 bases from V and 4 from J, leaving 16 bases between them. CDR3 nucleotides: TGTGCCAGCAGCTTGGGGGATCGGAAGCCGAATCAGCCCCAGCATTTT. Protein: CASSLGDRKPNQPQHF.

The chain recombines TRBV7-8 with TRBJ2-3; possibly TRBD2 for D (6 bases). Germline V gives CDR1 SGHVS, CDR2 FQNEAQ. This CDR3 contains 17 residues. Trimming removed 5 bases at V and 6 bases at J, with 24 bases between. The CDR3 DNA reads TGTGCCAGCAGCCGAGCTCGCACCGGCCCCGCGGGGGATACGCAGTATTTT. It translates to CASSRARTGPAGDTQYF.

CDR3 protein: CASSLNSKNTEAFF. In DNA form, the CDR3 reads TGCGCCAGCAGCTTGAACAGCAAGAACACTGAAGCTTTCTTT. This chain links TRBV5-1 with TRBJ1-1; D remains ambiguous. The CDR3 is 14 amino acids. Trimming left V 1 base short and J 1 base short, with 8 bases between. From germline, CDR1 is SGHRS and CDR2 YFSETQ.

CDR3 sequence reads: CASSLEGPGELFF. In nucleotides, the CDR3 is TGTGCCAGCAGCTTGGAGGGTCCCGGGGAGCTGTTTTTT. The chain joins TRBV7-9 to TRBJ2-2; weak D call: TRBD2 (6 bases). Germline V lookup: CDR1 SEHNR, CDR2 FQNEAQ (reference sequence). The germline V and J ends were trimmed by 3 bases and 6 bases, with 8 bases remaining between them. The CDR3 is 13 amino acids.

The chain carries TRBV11-2 and TRBJ2-7, with TRBD1 matching 8 bases. Germline trimming cut 0 bases from V and 5 bases from J; bases unmatched to any gene: 3. The CDR3 runs to 14 residues. Germline CDR1 is SGHAT and CDR2 is FQNNGV. The CDR3 loop is CASSLDPGGDEQYF. The CDR3 nucleotides are TGTGCCAGCAGCTTAGATCCAGGGGGCGACGAGCAGTACTTC.